This TCR beta chain was profiled in a study of T cell repertoires in cytomegalovirus infection. In the study overall: TCR beta signatures that were public indicated CMV infection and matching HLA type. Broader study findings: Totalled public TCR beta family frequency picked out people who carried CMV plus the relevant HLA. Ex vivo responses were dominated by HLA-C-restricted CMV-specific TCR beta clonotypes.

Germline loops: CDR1 SGHTA, CDR2 FQGNSA. Trimming removed 8 bases from V and 3 bases from J, with 18 bases in between. The CDR3 sequence is 15 residues long. This clonotype has just a few counts. Its antigen is still unknown. TCRdb called the reads again in MiXCR, with one record for every CDR3 protein. Found here are roughly 150,000 distinct CDR3 sequences, 20% to 25% of them singletons; the top ten hold approximately 11%. This sequence joins TRBV7-2 and TRBJ2-3; tentatively, D is TRBD2 (6 bases). Input material: PBMCs. The receptor was isolated from a human donor in good health (CMV status not recorded). Some clones in this sample may be carry-over from other donors' samples. The CDR3 DNA reads TGTGCCAGCTCCACTCGGGGAGGTGTTACAGATACGCAGTATTTT. It encodes CASSTRGGVTDTQYF.